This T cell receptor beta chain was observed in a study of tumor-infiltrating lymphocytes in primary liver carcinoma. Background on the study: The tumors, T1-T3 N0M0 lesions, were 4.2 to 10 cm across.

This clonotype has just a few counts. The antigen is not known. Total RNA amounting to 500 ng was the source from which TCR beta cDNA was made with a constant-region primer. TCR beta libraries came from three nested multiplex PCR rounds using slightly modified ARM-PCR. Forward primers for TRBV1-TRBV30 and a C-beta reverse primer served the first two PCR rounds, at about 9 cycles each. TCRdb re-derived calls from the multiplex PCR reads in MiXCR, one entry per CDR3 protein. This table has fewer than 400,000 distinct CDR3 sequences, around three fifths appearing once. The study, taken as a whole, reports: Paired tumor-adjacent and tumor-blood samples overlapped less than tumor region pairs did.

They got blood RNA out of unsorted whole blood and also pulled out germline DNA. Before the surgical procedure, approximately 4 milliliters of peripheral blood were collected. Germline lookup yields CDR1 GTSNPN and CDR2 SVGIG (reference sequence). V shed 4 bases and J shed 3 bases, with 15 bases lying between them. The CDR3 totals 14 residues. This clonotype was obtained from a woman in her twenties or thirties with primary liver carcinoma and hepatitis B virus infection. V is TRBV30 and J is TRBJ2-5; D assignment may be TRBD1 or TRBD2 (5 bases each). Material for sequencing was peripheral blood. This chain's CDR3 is CAWTGTFSKETQYF. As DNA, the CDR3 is TGTGCCTGGACCGGGACGTTTAGTAAAGAGACCCAGTACTTC.